This TCR beta chain was captured by sequencing in a study of OX40 agonist ivuxolimab in advanced cancers. Data came from immunoSEQ multiplex PCR; TCRdb stores just in-frame clones and leaves some out. The sample holds about 77,000 clones, approximately 92% seen once. V was cut by 7 bases and J by 0 bases, with 12 bases left in between. The CDR3 has 14 residues. Germline-derived CDR1 and CDR2 are SGHRS and YFSETQ. Blood sampling was done at baseline, cycle 4 day 1, and cycle 7 day 1. Study-level results: At 0.1-3.0 mg/kg, partial responders had clonal expansion among the lowest observed.

About this clone itself: The antigen is undetermined.

The source material was CD4+ or CD8+ T cells sorted from blood, sampled in a trial of the OX40 agonist ivuxolimab. V gene TRBV5-1 combines with J gene TRBJ2-3; D is unresolved. The sequence came from an adult with an advanced solid tumor such as melanoma, head and neck, liver or kidney cancer. The CDR3 coding sequence is TGCGCCAGCGCCTCGGTGGTGAGCACAGATACGCAGTATTTT. This encodes CASASVVSTDTQYF.